The 22 T cell receptor beta chains listed next were all sequenced from one sample in a study of cytomegalovirus exposure and HLA in healthy donors. PCR employed 60 Vbeta and 13 Jbeta primers. Only in-frame clones appear in the TCRdb table, and some are missing; sequencing was by immunoSEQ multiplex PCR. The data hold approximately 150,000 clones, with roughly 83% observed a single time. Sequences were obtained from PBMCs. The receptors here all came from a human donor in good health.

The chain uses TRBV28 and TRBJ1-1, with a tentative D call TRBD1 (5 bases). The CDR3 is 12 residues long. Trimming left V 3 bases short and J 7 bases short, with 9 bases between. Per germline, CDR1 MDHEN and CDR2 SYDVKM. The CDR3 region has the DNA TGTGCCAGCAGTTTGGGACTTAGTGAAGCTTTCTTT. Protein: CASSLGLSEAFF.

This chain uses TRBV29-1 with TRBJ2-7, with TRBD1 identical over 9 bases. This CDR3 has 13 residues. Germline CDR1 is SQVTM and CDR2 is ANQGSEA. Trimming removed 2 bases from V and 5 bases from J; junction bases left unmatched: 4. CDR3 region: CSVERGQGNEQYF. For the CDR3, the DNA is TGCAGCGTTGAAAGGGGACAGGGAAACGAGCAGTACTTC.

CDR3 sequence: CASSYSPGRVEETQYF. For the CDR3, the DNA is TGTGCCAGCAGTTATTCCCCCGGCAGGGTAGAGGAGACCCAGTACTTC. The chain has TRBV6-5 and TRBJ2-5; maybe TRBD1 (5 bases). CDR3 size: 16 residues. Germline values: CDR1 MNHEY, CDR2 SVGAGI. Trimming pared 3 bases from V and 5 bases from J, leaving 19 bases between.

Here the CDR3 DNA reads TGTGCCAGCAGCCAAGATGGGGTACTAGCGCCGGGCGAGCAGTACTTC. Translation: CASSQDGVLAPGEQYF. The chain uses TRBV4-2 and TRBJ2-7; 7 nucleotides match TRBD2. Germline V CDR1 and CDR2: LGHNA, YNFKEQ. The length of the CDR3 is 16 residues. The trim removed 0 bases at V and 6 bases at J, leaving 11 bases unmatched.

The genes are TRBV7-9 and TRBJ1-5; TRBD1 is a possible D gene (5 bases). Germline V gene lookup returns CDR1 SEHNR and CDR2 FQNEAQ (reference sequence). The CDR3 runs 15 residues. The ends were cut back, 1 base at V and 0 bases at J, with 7 bases in the middle. The CDR3 is CASSLGDYSNQPQHF. DNA of the CDR3: TGTGCCAGCAGCTTAGGGGACTATAGCAATCAGCCCCAGCATTTT. Full variable domain (rest looked up from reference TRBV7-9 and TRBJ1-5): DTGVSQNPRHKITKRGQNVTFRCDPISEHNRLYWYRQTLGQGPEFLTYFQNEAQLEKSRLLSDRFSAERPKGSFSTLEIQRTEQGDSAMYLCASSLGDYSNQPQHFGDGTRLSIL.

This clone was detected only once. This chain uses TRBV19 with TRBJ1-1, with D possibly TRBD1 on 6 matching bases. This CDR3 contains 16 residues. Germline V gives CDR1 LNHDA, CDR2 SQIVND (reference sequence). V dropped 5 bases and J dropped 0 bases, with 16 bases sitting between them. CDR3 residues: CASSSRDTTLNTEAFF. The CDR3 DNA follows: TGTGCCAGTAGTTCCCGGGACACAACACTGAACACTGAAGCTTTCTTT.

The chain uses TRBV5-6 and TRBJ2-6; tentatively, D is TRBD1 (5 bases). Per the germline V gene, CDR1 is SGHDT and CDR2 is YYEEEE. V was shortened by 4 bases and J by 3 bases, with 20 bases between the two germline ends. This CDR3 contains 18 residues. The CDR3, as DNA: TGTGCCAGCAGCATCTGGGGCCGACGAACGCTTGGGGCCAACGTCCTGACTTTC. Translated: CASSIWGRRTLGANVLTF.

The genes are TRBV11-2 and TRBJ2-2; D uncertain. Germline V gene data show CDR1 as SGHAT and CDR2 as FQNNGV. Trimming removed 5 bases at V and 1 base at J, with 8 bases between. The CDR3 consists of 14 residues. The CDR3 coding sequence is TGTGCCAGCAGCCCTGAGCGGAACACCGGGGAGCTGTTTTTT. Protein product: CASSPERNTGELFF.

V usage is TRBV25-1 and J usage is TRBJ1-2; D ambiguous. CDR3 length equals 16 residues. The germline V gene has CDR1 MGHDK and CDR2 SYGVNS. The V end lost 3 bases, the J end lost 1 base, and 15 bases lay between the germline ends. The CDR3 is CASSEGEQLFNYGYTF. CDR3 nucleotides: TGTGCCAGCAGTGAGGGAGAACAGCTTTTTAACTATGGCTACACCTTC.

The chain combines TRBV19 with TRBJ2-3; no clear D gene. V dropped 5 bases and J dropped 4 bases, with 7 bases sitting between them. In germline, CDR1 is LNHDA, CDR2 SQIVND (reference sequence). This CDR3 is 12 amino acids long. CDR3 nucleotide sequence: TGTGCCAGTAGTGTAAATGCAGATACGCAGTATTTT. This encodes CASSVNADTQYF.

The rearrangement joins TRBV30 to TRBJ1-5, with 7 bases fitting TRBD1. Germline V gene data show CDR1 as GTSNPN and CDR2 as SVGIG (reference sequence). The V segment lost 2 bases and the J segment 6 bases; nucleotides outside the gene matches: 7. The CDR3 totals 14 residues. CDR3 in DNA: TGTGCCTGGAGTCCGACAGGGCTAGGTCAGCCCCAGCATTTT. The encoded protein is CAWSPTGLGQPQHF.

The chain has TRBV28 and TRBJ1-4; a weak D match, TRBD1 (5 bases). Trimming stripped 2 bases from V and 5 bases from J, with 9 bases between. Germline CDR1 MDHEN, CDR2 SYDVKM. This CDR3 has 14 residues. CDR3 coding DNA: TGTGCCAGCAGTTTAGCGGGGGGGAATGAAAAACTGTTTTTT. Translating gives CASSLAGGNEKLFF.

The chain couples TRBV27 to TRBJ1-1, with 12 bases aligning to TRBD1. There are 14 residues in the CDR3. The germline CDR1 and CDR2 sequences are MNHEY and SMNVEV (reference sequence). V dropped 8 bases and J dropped 4; count of bases not matched to a gene: 5. The CDR3 is CASRDRGLGTEAFF. CDR3 coding DNA: TGTGCCAGCCGGGACAGGGGGCTAGGCACTGAAGCTTTCTTT.

The rearrangement links TRBV9 to TRBJ1-1; TRBD1 agrees at 9 bases. The V gene end was trimmed by 3 bases and the J gene end by 5 bases; junction bases not matched to a gene: 8. The germline gives CDR1 SGDLS, CDR2 YYNGEE. This CDR3 region has 15 residues. CDR3 coding DNA: TGTGCCAGCAGCGGTACCGGGACAGGGATTACTGAAGCTTTCTTT. Its translation: CASSGTGTGITEAFF.

V is TRBV27 and J is TRBJ2-6; TRBD2 matches 8 bases. V was clipped by 0 bases and J by 4 bases; unmatched bases: 5. This CDR3 region has 17 residues. Germline loops: CDR1 MNHEY, CDR2 SMNVEV (reference sequence). The CDR3 sequence is CASSLSSGVMGANVLTF. CDR3 coding DNA: TGTGCCAGCAGTTTATCTAGCGGGGTGATGGGGGCCAACGTCCTGACTTTC.

Regarding this clone: Other DNA variants within this sample encode the same CDR3. V gene TRBV9 combines with J gene TRBJ2-7, with D unresolved. V lost 0 bases and J 3 bases, leaving 10 bases between the germline ends. Germline V gene data show CDR1 as SGDLS and CDR2 as YYNGEE. The CDR3 length is 14 residues. The CDR3 spells CASSVGLLGYEQYF. In nucleotides, the CDR3 is TGTGCCAGCAGCGTAGGGCTCCTTGGCTACGAGCAGTACTTC.

This clone has just one count. This chain joins TRBV2 and TRBJ1-6; 9 bases are shared with TRBD1. Germline values: CDR1 SNHLY, CDR2 FYNNEI. The CDR3 is 15 residues long. The junction had 5 bases not matched to a gene; V was cut back by 5 bases and J by 6 bases. CDR3 amino acids: CASSFGTGSNSPLHF. CDR3 DNA sequence: TGTGCCAGCAGTTTTGGGACAGGGAGTAATTCACCCCTCCACTTT. Full variable domain (remainder filled in from reference TRBV2 and TRBJ1-6): EPEVTQTPSHQVTQMGQEVILRCVPISNHLYFYWYRQILGQKVEFLVSFYNNEISEKSEIFDDQFSVERPDGSNFTLKIRSTKLEDSAMYFCASSFGTGSNSPLHFGNGTRLTVT.

CDR3 nucleotides: TGCGCCAGCGGGACCGGGGGGACGGAGTATGGCTACACCTTC. Protein sequence: CASGTGGTEYGYTF. The chain joins TRBV5-1 to TRBJ1-2; D perhaps matches TRBD1 (5 bases). The CDR3 sequence is 14 residues long. The germline V gene has CDR1 SGHRS and CDR2 YFSETQ. V lost 7 bases and J 5 bases, leaving 18 bases between the germline ends.

The chain employs TRBV6-6 and TRBJ2-3, with TRBD2 matching 10 bases. CDR1 and CDR2 from the germline V gene are MNHNY and SVGAGI (reference sequence). Germline trimming cut 5 bases from V and 5 bases from J; bases unmatched to any gene: 7. The CDR3 is 15 residues long. CDR3 sequence (DNA): TGTGCCAGCAGTCGTCGTGGGACTAGCGAAGATACGCAGTATTTT. Translated, it gives CASSRRGTSEDTQYF.

This sequence joins TRBV9 and TRBJ2-7; 12 bases map to TRBD1. Germline V gene data show CDR1 as SGDLS and CDR2 as YYNGEE. CDR3 length equals 15 residues. The junction had 6 bases not matched to a gene; V was cut back by 4 bases and J by 4 bases. CDR3 DNA sequence: TGTGCCAGCAGCCCGGGGACAGGGGGCTTGTACGAGCAGTACTTC. It encodes CASSPGTGGLYEQYF. Variable domain in full (rest from reference TRBV9 and TRBJ2-7): DSGVTQTPKHLITATGQRVTLRCSPRSGDLSVYWYQQSLDQGLQFLIQYYNGEERAKGNILERFSAQQFPDLHSELNLSSLELGDSALYFCASSPGTGGLYEQYFGPGTRLTVT.

Points on this clone: An end of the junction does not agree with germline; a read error may underlie this. V gene TRBV6-1 combines with J gene TRBJ1-5; D ambiguous. CDR3 length equals 13 residues. From germline, CDR1 is MNHNS and CDR2 SASEGT. CDR3: CASSEVADQLQHF. CDR3 bases: TGTGCCAGCAGTGAAGTAGCCGATCAGCTCCAGCATTTT.

This chain uses TRBV15 with TRBJ1-3; TRBD1 might be the D (6 bases). Germline V lookup: CDR1 LNHNV, CDR2 YYDKDF (reference sequence). The CDR3 has 18 amino acids. The ends were cut back, 9 bases at V and 2 bases at J, with 26 bases in the middle. CDR3 sequence: CATRGGRGFGKAGNTIYF. The CDR3 coding sequence is TGTGCCACTAGGGGGGGAAGGGGTTTCGGAAAAGCTGGAAACACCATATATTTT. Full variable domain (remainder filled in from reference TRBV15 and TRBJ1-3): DAMVIQNPRYQVTQFGKPVTLSCSQTLNHNVMYWYQQKSSQAPKLLFHYYDKDFNNEADTPDNFQSRRPNTSFCFLDIRSPGLGDTAMYLCATRGGRGFGKAGNTIYFGEGSWLTVV.